This T cell receptor (beta chain) emerged from a study of cytotoxic CD8 clonotypes in ibrutinib-treated CLL (dated by TCRdb to the early 2020s). Background on the whole study: The cohort had around twelve relapsed/refractory and more than 14 treatment-naive patients; 17 to 18 were IGHV unmutated. Partial responses were observed in some 24 patients and complete responses in 2; after a median follow-up of about 69 months, remission was maintained in roughly 15 patients and progression was observed in roughly twelve. Response samples were obtained after a median of about 13 months of treatment, with a range of about 6 to 36 months. Samples averaged roughly 260,000 productive templates and 94,082 productive rearrangements. Longitudinal samples were obtainable from about 30% of the roughly 90 participants in the trial. Cryopreserved peripheral blood mononuclear cells were collected before treatment, at response, and at either disease progression or sustained remission. Every sample from remission and from progressive disease was obtained while the patients were still on ibrutinib. What the authors observed across the whole study: Clonality rose at ibrutinib response, remained stable during sustained remission, and dropped back toward baseline at progression. Public clonotypes were rare and either shrank or stayed stable during treatment, and the rise in clonality at ibrutinib response reflected expansion of private clonotypes. Sampling times were not matched between sustained-remission and progressing patients, and lymph node repertoires were not studied. Baseline clonality exceeded that of age-matched healthy donors and correlated strongly with circulating CD8+ T-cell counts.

In this sample, this clone turned up a few times. The target of this receptor is not known. There are no base qualities to consult, and no much larger clone falls within one base. The time point tag for this specimen amounts to: 12 to 13 months on ibrutinib. For TCR beta library preparation, about 2 micrograms of genomic DNA were isolated from cryopreserved PBMCs. Longitudinal blood samples from CLL patients on ibrutinib monotherapy were analyzed using high-throughput TCR beta sequencing. The patients took part in an open-label, single-center phase 2 trial of ibrutinib monotherapy. On a MiSeq, deep resolution sequencing aimed for a depth between 1 in 1 million and 1 in 200,000 T cells, with each clonotype covered approximately 10x on average. TCR beta libraries were generated with the immunoSEQ hsTCRB Kit. In the source study's methods: ImmunoSEQ Data Assistant and ImmunoSEQ Analyzer were used for data analysis, and V, D and J genes were assigned according to IMGT definitions. Clonality, which ranges from 0 to 1, was calculated by subtracting the normalized Shannon entropy of productive rearrangement frequencies from one. Only overrepresented clonotypes making up at least 0.05% of each patient's repertoire were included in the public clonotype analysis. About a dozen age-matched healthy donor repertoires from immuneACCESS served as clonality controls. TCRdb obtained this table from immuneACCESS and retained in-frame rearrangements with V and J assigned. These tables miss some clones; where compared with another copy, unresolved V genes account for less than half of the shortfall, and the remainder is unexplained. V and J calls plus clone size are reproduced from that table; the DNA served to infer D and trimming. The sample table records about 49,000 clones; around 53% of these occur just once. The top ten constitute approximately 30% of the sample.

This TCR derives from a human donor with chronic lymphocytic leukemia. The sample in question was PBMCs, obtained after 12 months of ibrutinib treatment.

CDR3 region: CAISESGLAGEDEQYF. The DNA sequence is as follows: TGTGCCATCAGTGAGTCCGGACTAGCGGGAGAAGACGAGCAGTACTTC. Recombination joined TRBV10-3 with TRBJ2-7; TRBD2 fits 13 bases in the junction. From the cysteine up to the phenylalanine, the CDR3 has a length of 16 residues. Only the CDR3 portion is preserved as DNA: 48 bases, with reading frame beginning at the first base. CDR1 and CDR2, looked up from the germline V gene, are ENHRY and SYGVKD. At the junction V is shortened by 0 bases and J by 5 bases; bases outside the gene matches: 4.